This is a list of T cell receptor beta chains from one sample in a study of graft-versus-host responses after intestinal transplantation. TCRdb's copy holds only in-frame clones and misses some; the assay was immunoSEQ multiplex PCR. The repertoire includes under 50,000 clones, over 85% of them detected once, and around 6.9% sits in the top ten. This material consisted of PBMCs, taken 260 to 280 days after transplant. The receptors were gathered from a human patient who received an intestinal transplant, so some T cells may come from the graft donor. Each CDR3 is given with its conserved first and last residue. The D gene is left open where the match is weak. Size is omitted from some rows. Given values are once, few, many or a class for expanded clones.

D gene,V gene,clone size,J gene,CDR3 DNA,CDR3 protein
.,TRBV28,.,TRBJ2-1,TGTGCCAGCAGTTTATATGATAGGGGGAATGAGCAGTTCTTC,CASSLYDRGNEQFF
.,TRBV27,.,TRBJ1-5,TGTGCCAGCAGAAAGGGCAATCAGCCCCAGCATTTT,CASRKGNQPQHF
TRBD1,TRBV5-1,.,TRBJ1-1,TGCGCCAGCAGCTCTTACCTAACCAGGACAGGGGCGAACACTGAAGCTTTCTTT,CASSSYLTRTGANTEAFF
.,TRBV10-3,.,TRBJ2-7,TGTGCCATCAGTCTTTCAGGACCTGCCTACGAGCAGTACTTC,CAISLSGPAYEQYF
.,TRBV6-5,.,TRBJ2-6,TGTGCCAGCAGTTATGTAAGTGGGGCCAACGTCCTGACTTTC,CASSYVSGANVLTF
.,TRBV7-9,.,TRBJ1-4,TGTGCCAGCAGCTTAGTGGGCTTCACAGCAACTAATGAAAAACTGTTTTTT,CASSLVGFTATNEKLFF
.,TRBV5-6,.,TRBJ1-4,TGTGCCAGCAGCGCGCTACAGGGAACTAATGAAAAACTGTTTTTT,CASSALQGTNEKLFF
.,TRBV19,few,TRBJ1-1,TGTGCCAGTAGAGAAGGGGGGAAATTAGCTTTCTTT,CASREGGKLAFF
TRBD1,TRBV6-6,.,TRBJ1-6,TGTGCCAGCACCCGGGACAGGGAGGGTGATTCACCCCTCCACTTT,CASTRDREGDSPLHF
.,TRBV12-5,.,TRBJ2-5,TGTGCTAGTGGTTTTCGATTGGGACTGGAAGAGACCCAGTACTTC,CASGFRLGLEETQYF
.,TRBV2,.,TRBJ2-7,TGTGCCAGCAGTTTACGGGGGTACGAGCAGTACTTC,CASSLRGYEQYF
.,TRBV10-3,.,TRBJ1-2,TGTGCCATCAGAGGCGAGGGGACCTTTAACTATGGCTACACCTTC,CAIRGEGTFNYGYTF
.,TRBV11-3,.,TRBJ1-4,TGTGCCAGCAGCTTAGGGACCTCCGAAAAACTGTTTTTT,CASSLGTSEKLFF
.,TRBV6-5,.,TRBJ2-1,TGTGCCAGCAGTTACTCTTGGAGCTCCTACAATGAGCAGTTCTTC,CASSYSWSSYNEQFF
TRBD2,TRBV6-5,few,TRBJ2-3,TGTGCCAGCAGGACTAGCGGGGGGGCAGATACGCAGTATTTT,CASRTSGGADTQYF
TRBD2,TRBV7-9,.,TRBJ2-3,TGTGCCAGCAGCTTCGGTCTTGCGGGGGGGAGCACAGATACGCAGTATTTT,CASSFGLAGGSTDTQYF
.,TRBV28,.,TRBJ2-7,TGTGCCAGCAGTCACGGGCCATACGAGCAGTACTTC,CASSHGPYEQYF
.,TRBV4-1,.,TRBJ2-1,TGCGCCAGCAGCCAAGTGGGATCAGGGGAGCAGTTCTTC,CASSQVGSGEQFF
.,TRBV29-1,once,TRBJ2-3,TGCAGCGTTGAGTATGGCAGCACAACAGATACGCAGTATTTT,CSVEYGSTTDTQYF
.,TRBV5-1,.,TRBJ1-1,TGCGCCAGCAGCTGGGGCCCGGGGGGGCTGGGCACTGAAGCTTTCTTT,CASSWGPGGLGTEAFF
.,TRBV6-5,.,TRBJ1-2,TGTGCCAGCAGTTACAGGCAGAAACACTATGGCTACACCTTC,CASSYRQKHYGYTF
TRBD1,TRBV5-1,.,TRBJ2-3,TGCGCCAGCAGCTTGGTAGGGGGCATCACAGATACGCAGTATTTT,CASSLVGGITDTQYF
.,TRBV5-1,few,TRBJ2-1,TGCGCCAGCAGTATAGGGGGGGCCGACTACAATGAGCAGTTCTTC,CASSIGGADYNEQFF
.,TRBV11-3,.,TRBJ1-3,TGTGCCAGCAGTTACTCTGGAAACACCATATATTTT,CASSYSGNTIYF
.,TRBV6-5,.,TRBJ1-3,TGTGCCAGCAGGTCCTTCGGGCCGGATGGAAACACCATATATTTT,CASRSFGPDGNTIYF
TRBD2,TRBV2,.,TRBJ2-5,TGTGCCAGCAGCCTACTAGCGGGGTCACAAGAGACCCAGTACTTC,CASSLLAGSQETQYF
TRBD1,TRBV19,.,TRBJ2-5,TGTGCCAGTAGTGGGGACAGGGCGGAGACCCAGTACTTC,CASSGDRAETQYF
.,TRBV11-2,.,TRBJ2-7,TGTGCCAGCAGCTTAGACAGGAGCTCCTACGAGCAGTACTTC,CASSLDRSSYEQYF
.,TRBV7-9,.,TRBJ2-5,TGTGCCAGCAGCTTGCTCGGCGGAGGAGAGGAGACCCAGTACTTC,CASSLLGGGEETQYF
TRBD1,TRBV27,.,TRBJ2-7,TGTGCCAGCAGTCCTCAGACCCAGGGGACAGCCAACGAGCAGTACTTC,CASSPQTQGTANEQYF
.,TRBV4-1,once,TRBJ2-5,TGCGCCAGCAGCCAAGTATTCTTGTTGGGAGAGACCCAGTACTTC,CASSQVFLLGETQYF
TRBD2,TRBV2,.,TRBJ2-1,TGTGCCAGCAGTGGCAGAGCGGGGGTTGGCAATGAGCAGTTCTTC,CASSGRAGVGNEQFF
.,TRBV5-5,.,TRBJ1-1,TGTGCCAGCACCCGGGGTGGCACTGAAGCTTTCTTT,CASTRGGTEAFF
.,TRBV19,.,TRBJ2-5,TGTGCCAGTACCAAAAGGGGCAGGGGTCTATATCAAGAGACCCAGTACTTC,CASTKRGRGLYQETQYF
.,TRBV18,.,TRBJ2-1,TGTGCCAGCTCACCCCAAAGACAGGCCCAACAGTTCTTC,CASSPQRQAQQFF
TRBD2,TRBV7-9,.,TRBJ2-6,TGTGCCAGCAGCTTACGGGGGGCTGGGGCCAACGTCCTGACTTTC,CASSLRGAGANVLTF
.,TRBV19,.,TRBJ1-3,TGTGCCAGTAGTATCTTCCAGGGAAGGGGTGGAAACACCATATATTTT,CASSIFQGRGGNTIYF
.,TRBV6-1,.,TRBJ1-2,TGTGCCAGCAGTGATACGACCGGGACGTCTCTCCTCTCCTTC,CASSDTTGTSLLSF
TRBD2,TRBV4-1,.,TRBJ2-1,TGCGCCAGCAATAAGCTAGCGGGGGCGTCCAATGAGCAGTTCTTC,CASNKLAGASNEQFF
TRBD2,TRBV5-8,few,TRBJ2-3,TGTGCCAGCAGCTTGGGACCCCCTCTAGCGGGAAACACAGATACGCAGTATTTT,CASSLGPPLAGNTDTQYF
TRBD2,TRBV5-4,.,TRBJ2-1,TGTGCCAGCAGCTTGGGGTTAGCGGGGGGGCCTTTAAATGAGCAGTTCTTC,CASSLGLAGGPLNEQFF
.,TRBV5-6,.,TRBJ1-2,TGTGCCAGCAGCTTGAATAACTATGGCTACACCTTC,CASSLNNYGYTF
.,TRBV21-1,.,TRBJ1-6,TGTGCCAGCAGCAGGAAAGGGGACAGAGGGAATTCACCCCTCCACTTT,CASSRKGDRGNSPLHF
.,TRBV9,.,TRBJ1-2,TGTGCCAGCAGCGTAGATTCAGAGATCGGGGGGGCGGACTATGGCTACACCTTC,CASSVDSEIGGADYGYTF
TRBD1,TRBV10-3,.,TRBJ1-5,TGTGCCATCAGTGAGGGACAGGGGAGTTGGGAGCCCCAGCATTTT,CAISEGQGSWEPQHF
.,TRBV9,once,TRBJ1-1,TGTGCCAGCAGCGTAGACCCTGGAGGGCACCTCTTGAACACTGAAGCTTTCTTT,CASSVDPGGHLLNTEAFF
.,TRBV9,once,TRBJ1-1,TGTGCCAGCAGCGCCGCGCACCTGAACACTGAAGCTTTCTTT,CASSAAHLNTEAFF
.,TRBV14,.,TRBJ2-2,TGTGCCAGCAGCCAAGAAATGGGGGCGGGGGAGCTGTTTTTT,CASSQEMGAGELFF